The entry below describes one TCR beta chain. Base qualities are not provided; no much larger clone lies one nucleotide away. In light of the paper, this sample's treatment or condition label describes: live attenuated yellow fever vaccine strain. PBMCs were isolated from peripheral blood using a standard Ficoll-Paque protocol. RNA from sorted memory subsets was extracted with the RNeasy Micro Kit. TCR cDNA was synthesized by 5'RACE template switching, through which a universal primer site and unique molecular identifiers were introduced. Priming for cDNA synthesis came from both the TCR alpha and TCR beta constant segments. Two PCR steps were used to amplify libraries, with sample barcodes and sequencing adapters being added in the second step. Libraries were sequenced on Illumina HiSeq 2500 (2x100 bp) or NovaSeq (2x150 bp). As for the authors' bioinformatics: Reads were demultiplexed and collapsed into UMI consensus sequences with MIGEC, and V(D)J alignment was performed with MiXCR. Using edgeR on replicate PBMC samples, clonotypes were called vaccine-responding if FDR was below 0.01 and the log2 fold change was above 5 up to day 15. Bulk clonotypes were assigned CD4 or CD8 identity according to which sequenced CD4 or CD8 repertoire held them at higher abundance. To estimate the distribution of each clone across memory phenotypes, clonotype frequencies in memory subsets were weighted by FACS-sorted cell numbers. TCRdb reran the public reads through fastp at Q25 and MiXCR, keeping productive beta chains. All rows with the same CDR3 protein become a single entry with the most common DNA and genes. These V and J calls rely on TCRdb rather than the paper's analysis. Present in this sample are about 45,000 distinct CDR3 sequences, over 5.5% of which were seen just once. Together, the top ten hold around 9.3% of the sample.

The data originate from a study of T cells after yellow fever vaccination (dated by TCRdb to the late 2010s). Describing the broader study: Using CD3, CD45RA, CCR7 and CD95 staining, memory subsets (EM, EMRA, CM and Tscm) were sorted on a BD FACS Aria III. The SMART-Seq v4 Ultra Low Input RNA kit was used to prepare libraries from fractions with low cell numbers. Two healthy male donors made up the cohort, one aged 18 to 30 years and the other aged 30 to 40 years. Memory subsets were sorted on days 0, 15 and 45 and at 18 months after primary vaccination, and on days 0, 15 and 45 after the 30-year booster. Blood samples were taken at several timepoints before and after primary and secondary immunization, and bulk PBMC replicates and cell subsets were isolated. To follow T-cell clones before and after both primary and booster YFV17D yellow fever vaccination, bulk TCR alpha and beta repertoires underwent longitudinal sequencing. What the study reported, not specific to this receptor: Compared with the primary T-cell response, the secondary T-cell response was weaker but faster, peaking on day 5 rather than day 15. In the sorted memory subsets on day 0, nearly all of the vaccine-responding clonotypes fell below detection. Most clones expanded after primary vaccination (approximately 96% of CD4 and roughly 91% of CD8) were re-detected after the booster, suggesting that broad memory maintenance occurred. Because the study included only a couple of donors, the extent to which the findings can be generalized is limited. Computational filtering was needed because FACS-sorted repertoires could contain abundant contaminating clonotypes from the bulk population. A small fraction of clonotypes appeared in both the CD4 and CD8 compartments, likely as a result of convergent recombination.

CDR1 and CDR2 are drawn from the germline V gene: SNHLY, FYNNEI. V drops 2 bases and J drops 5 bases, leaving 12 bases in between. The CDR3 covers 14 residues, taking in both the cysteine and the phenylalanine. Kept here is only the CDR3 DNA, which spans 42 bases and is read in frame from base 1. The chain joins TRBV2 to TRBJ2-5; the D gene cannot be resolved reliably. The sample consisted of PBMCs, either bulk or a sorted T-cell subset (CD4+, CD8+, memory, or dextramer-sorted; not recorded which), taken 45 days after the yellow fever booster vaccination. This receptor was taken from a man aged 25 to 40 who received the YFV17D yellow fever vaccine. The CDR3 region reads CASSESSNLETQYF. The DNA sequence reads TGTGCCAGCAGTGAAAGTTCCAATCTGGAGACCCAGTACTTC.